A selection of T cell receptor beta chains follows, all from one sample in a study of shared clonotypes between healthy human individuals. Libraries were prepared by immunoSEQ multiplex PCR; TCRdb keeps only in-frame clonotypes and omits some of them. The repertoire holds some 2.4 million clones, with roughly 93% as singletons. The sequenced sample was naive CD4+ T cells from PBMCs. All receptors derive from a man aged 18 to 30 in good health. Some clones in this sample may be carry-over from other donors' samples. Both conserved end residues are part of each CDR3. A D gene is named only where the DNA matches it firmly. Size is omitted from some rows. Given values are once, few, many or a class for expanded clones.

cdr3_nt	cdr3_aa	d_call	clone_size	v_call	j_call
TGTGCCAGCAGTTCGCTCTATCGGACTAGGCAAGAGACCCAGTACTTC	CASSSLYRTRQETQYF	TRBD2	-	TRBV27	TRBJ2-5
TGCGCCATCGGAGGTAGGGCGAAAAACAATGAGCAGTTCTTC	CAIGGRAKNNEQFF	-	-	TRBV4-1	TRBJ2-1
TGCGCCAGCAGCTTGGGTGACACCGGACCTGGAAACACCATATATTTT	CASSLGDTGPGNTIYF	-	-	TRBV5-1	TRBJ1-3
TGTGCCAGCAGCCCAAAACTAGCGGGAAGCTCCTACAATGAGCAGTTCTTC	CASSPKLAGSSYNEQFF	TRBD2	-	TRBV11-2	TRBJ2-1
TGTGCCAGCAGCTTTGGCTTGGCCTCTGGGGCCAACGTCCTGACTTTC	CASSFGLASGANVLTF	-	-	TRBV7-9	TRBJ2-6
TGTGCCAGCAGCTTAGGACAGGGGGCAGGGAATGAGCAGTTCTTC	CASSLGQGAGNEQFF	TRBD1	-	TRBV11-3	TRBJ2-1
TGTGCCAGCAGTGACCAGGGAGCCCACTATGGCTACACCTTC	CASSDQGAHYGYTF	-	once	TRBV28	TRBJ1-2
TGTGCCAGCAGTTACTCGCAGGGATTTGCTGAAGCTTTCTTT	CASSYSQGFAEAFF	-	-	TRBV6-5	TRBJ1-1
TGTGCCAGCAGTTTATACAGGGGAGGCTACGAGCAGTACTTC	CASSLYRGGYEQYF	-	-	TRBV27	TRBJ2-7
TGTGCCATCGGACAGGGGTCCTACGAGCAGTACTTC	CAIGQGSYEQYF	TRBD1	-	TRBV10-3	TRBJ2-7